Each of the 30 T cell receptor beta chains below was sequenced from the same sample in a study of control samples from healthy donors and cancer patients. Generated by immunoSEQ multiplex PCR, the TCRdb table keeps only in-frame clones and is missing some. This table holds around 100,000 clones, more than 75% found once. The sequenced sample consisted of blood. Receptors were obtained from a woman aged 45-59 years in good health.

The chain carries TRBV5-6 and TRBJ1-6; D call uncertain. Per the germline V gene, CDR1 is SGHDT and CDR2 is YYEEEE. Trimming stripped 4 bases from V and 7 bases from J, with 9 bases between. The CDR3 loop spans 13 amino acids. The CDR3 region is CASSPDPNSPLHF. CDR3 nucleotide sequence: TGTGCCAGCAGCCCGGACCCAAATTCACCCCTCCACTTT. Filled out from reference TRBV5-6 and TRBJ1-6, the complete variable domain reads DAGVTQSPTHLIKTRGQQVTLRCSPKSGHDTVSWYQQALGQGPQFIFQYYEEEERQRGNFPDRFSGHQFPNYSSELNVNALLLGDSALYLCASSPDPNSPLHFGNGTRLTVT.

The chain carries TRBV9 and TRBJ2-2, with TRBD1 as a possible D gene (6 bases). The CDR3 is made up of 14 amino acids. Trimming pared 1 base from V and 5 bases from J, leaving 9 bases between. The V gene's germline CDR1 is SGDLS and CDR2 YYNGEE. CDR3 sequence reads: CASSVFQGTGELFF. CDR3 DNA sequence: TGTGCCAGCAGCGTATTTCAGGGGACCGGGGAGCTGTTTTTT.

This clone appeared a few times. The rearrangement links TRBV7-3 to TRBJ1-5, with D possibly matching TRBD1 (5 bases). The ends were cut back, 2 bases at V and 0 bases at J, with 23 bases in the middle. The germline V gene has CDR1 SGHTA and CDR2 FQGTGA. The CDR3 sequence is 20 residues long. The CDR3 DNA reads TGTGCCAGCAGCTTATTCCGCAGCGGGACGGGTCGATATAGCAATCAGCCCCAGCATTTT. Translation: CASSLFRSGTGRYSNQPQHF.

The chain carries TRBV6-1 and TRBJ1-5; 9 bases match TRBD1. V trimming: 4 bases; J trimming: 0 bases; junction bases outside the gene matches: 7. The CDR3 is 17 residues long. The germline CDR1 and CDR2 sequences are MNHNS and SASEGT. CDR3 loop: CASSGRQGDYSNQPQHF. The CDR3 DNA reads TGTGCCAGCAGTGGACGACAGGGGGACTATAGCAATCAGCCCCAGCATTTT.

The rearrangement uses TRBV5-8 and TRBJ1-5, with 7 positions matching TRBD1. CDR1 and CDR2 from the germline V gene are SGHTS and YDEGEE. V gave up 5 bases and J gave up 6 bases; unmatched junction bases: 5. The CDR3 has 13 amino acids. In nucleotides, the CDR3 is TGTGCCAGCAGTCGACAGGGAGGTCAGCCCCAGCATTTT. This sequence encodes CASSRQGGQPQHF.

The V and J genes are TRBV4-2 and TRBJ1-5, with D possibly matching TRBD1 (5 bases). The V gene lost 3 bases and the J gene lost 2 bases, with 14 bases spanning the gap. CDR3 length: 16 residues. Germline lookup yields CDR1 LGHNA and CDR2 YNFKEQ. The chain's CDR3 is CASSHGGAFGNQPQHF. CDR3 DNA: TGTGCCAGCAGCCACGGAGGGGCGTTCGGCAATCAGCCCCAGCATTTT.

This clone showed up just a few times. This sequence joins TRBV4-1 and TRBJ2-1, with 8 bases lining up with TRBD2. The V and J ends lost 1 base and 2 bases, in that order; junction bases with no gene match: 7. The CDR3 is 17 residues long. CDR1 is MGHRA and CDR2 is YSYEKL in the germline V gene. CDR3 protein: CASSQGGGGGTYNEQFF. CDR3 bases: TGCGCCAGCAGCCAAGGGGGAGGCGGGGGGACCTACAATGAGCAGTTCTTC.

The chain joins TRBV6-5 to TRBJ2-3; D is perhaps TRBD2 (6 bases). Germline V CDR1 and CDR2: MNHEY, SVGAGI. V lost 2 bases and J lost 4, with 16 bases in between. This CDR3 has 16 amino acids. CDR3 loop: CASSYEKGGTSDTQYF. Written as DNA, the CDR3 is TGTGCCAGCAGTTACGAGAAGGGCGGGACTTCAGATACGCAGTATTTT.

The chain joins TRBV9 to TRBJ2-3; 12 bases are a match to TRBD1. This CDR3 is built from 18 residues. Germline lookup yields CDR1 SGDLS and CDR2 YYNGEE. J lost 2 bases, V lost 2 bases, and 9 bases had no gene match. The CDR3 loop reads CASSVRDRGLDFTDTQYF. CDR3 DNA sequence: TGTGCCAGCAGCGTTAGGGACAGGGGGCTTGATTTCACAGATACGCAGTATTTT.

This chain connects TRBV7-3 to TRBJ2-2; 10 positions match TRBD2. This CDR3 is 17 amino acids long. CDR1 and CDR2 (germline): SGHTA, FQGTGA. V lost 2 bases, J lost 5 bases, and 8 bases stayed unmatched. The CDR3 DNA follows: TGTGCCAGCAGCTTATCCCCTAGCGGGAGTAGGACCGGGGAGCTGTTTTTT. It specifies CASSLSPSGSRTGELFF.

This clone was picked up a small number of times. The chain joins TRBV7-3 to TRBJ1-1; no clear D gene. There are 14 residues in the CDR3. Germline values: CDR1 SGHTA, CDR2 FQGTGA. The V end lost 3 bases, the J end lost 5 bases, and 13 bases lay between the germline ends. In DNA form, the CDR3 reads TGTGCCAGCAGCTTTAGTAACGTTGGAACTGAAGCTTTCTTT. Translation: CASSFSNVGTEAFF.

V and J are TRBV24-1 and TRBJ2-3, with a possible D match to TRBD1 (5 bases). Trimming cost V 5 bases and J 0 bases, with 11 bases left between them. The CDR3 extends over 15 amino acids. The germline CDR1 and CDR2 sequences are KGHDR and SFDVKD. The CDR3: CATSGGSESTDTQYF. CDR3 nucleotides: TGTGCCACCAGTGGGGGCAGCGAGAGCACAGATACGCAGTATTTT.

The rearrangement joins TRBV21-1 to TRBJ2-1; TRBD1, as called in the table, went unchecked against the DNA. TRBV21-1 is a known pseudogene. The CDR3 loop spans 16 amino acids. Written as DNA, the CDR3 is TGTGCCAGCCCCGAACGGGGACAGAGCTCCTACAATGAGCAGTTCTTC. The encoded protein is CASPERGQSSYNEQFF.

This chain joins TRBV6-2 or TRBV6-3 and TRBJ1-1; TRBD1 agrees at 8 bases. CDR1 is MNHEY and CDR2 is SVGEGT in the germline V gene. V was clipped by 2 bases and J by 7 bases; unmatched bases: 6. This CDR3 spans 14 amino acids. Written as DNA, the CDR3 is TGTGCCAGCAGTTACCTGACAGACAGGGGTGAAGCTTTCTTT. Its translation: CASSYLTDRGEAFF.

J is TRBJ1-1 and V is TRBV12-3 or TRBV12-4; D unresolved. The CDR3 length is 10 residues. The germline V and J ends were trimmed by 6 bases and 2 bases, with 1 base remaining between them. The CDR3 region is CASSNTEAFF. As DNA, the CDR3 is TGTGCCAGCAGCAACACTGAAGCTTTCTTT.

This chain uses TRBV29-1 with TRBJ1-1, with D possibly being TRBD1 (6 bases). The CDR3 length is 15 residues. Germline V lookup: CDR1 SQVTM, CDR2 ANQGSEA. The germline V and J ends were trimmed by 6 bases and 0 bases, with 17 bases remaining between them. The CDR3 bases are TGCAGCGTGGGACGACGGGGGCGCCTGAACACTGAAGCTTTCTTT. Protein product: CSVGRRGRLNTEAFF. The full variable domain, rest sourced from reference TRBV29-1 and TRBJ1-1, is SAVISQKPSRDICQRGTSLTIQCQVDSQVTMMFWYRQQPGQSLTLIATANQGSEATYESGFVIDKFPISRPNLTFSTLTVSNMSPEDSSIYLCSVGRRGRLNTEAFFGQGTRLTVV.

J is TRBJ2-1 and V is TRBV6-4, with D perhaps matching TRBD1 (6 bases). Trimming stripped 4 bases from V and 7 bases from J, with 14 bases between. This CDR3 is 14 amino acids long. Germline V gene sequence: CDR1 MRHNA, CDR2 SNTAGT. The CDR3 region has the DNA TGTGCCAGCAGTGCGCTGGGGGCCGGGAATGAGCAGTTCTTC. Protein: CASSALGAGNEQFF.

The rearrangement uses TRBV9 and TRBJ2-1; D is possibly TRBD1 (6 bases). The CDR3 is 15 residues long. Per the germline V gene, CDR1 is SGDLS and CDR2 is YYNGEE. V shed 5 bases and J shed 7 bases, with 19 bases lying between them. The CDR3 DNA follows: TGTGCCAGCAGTGAGGTCAGGGGAGTTCTTAATGAGCAGTTCTTC. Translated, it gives CASSEVRGVLNEQFF.

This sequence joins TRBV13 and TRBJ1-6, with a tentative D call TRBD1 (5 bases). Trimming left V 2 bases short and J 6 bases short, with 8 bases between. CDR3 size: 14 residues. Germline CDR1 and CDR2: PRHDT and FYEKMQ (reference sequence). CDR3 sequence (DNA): TGTGCCAGCAGCTTAATGGGGGTTAATTCACCCCTCCACTTT. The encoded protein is CASSLMGVNSPLHF.

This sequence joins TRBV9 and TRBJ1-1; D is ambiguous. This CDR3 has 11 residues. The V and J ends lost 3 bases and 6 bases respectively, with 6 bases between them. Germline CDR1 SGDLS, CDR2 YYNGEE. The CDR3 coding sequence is TGTGCCAGCAGCGGATCTTCTGAAGCTTTCTTT. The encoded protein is CASSGSSEAFF. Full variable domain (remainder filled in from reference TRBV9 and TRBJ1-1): DSGVTQTPKHLITATGQRVTLRCSPRSGDLSVYWYQQSLDQGLQFLIQYYNGEERAKGNILERFSAQQFPDLHSELNLSSLELGDSALYFCASSGSSEAFFGQGTRLTVV.

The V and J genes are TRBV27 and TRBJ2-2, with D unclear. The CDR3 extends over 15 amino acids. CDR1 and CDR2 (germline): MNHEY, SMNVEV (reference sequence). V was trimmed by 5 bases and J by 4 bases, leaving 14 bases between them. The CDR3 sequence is CASSPKPHPTGELFF. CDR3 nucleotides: TGTGCCAGCAGTCCCAAACCCCACCCCACCGGGGAGCTGTTTTTT.

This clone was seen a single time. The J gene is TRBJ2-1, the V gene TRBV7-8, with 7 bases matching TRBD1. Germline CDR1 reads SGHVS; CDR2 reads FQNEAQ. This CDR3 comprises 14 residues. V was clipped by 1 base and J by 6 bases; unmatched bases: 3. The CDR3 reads CASSLVTGANEQFF. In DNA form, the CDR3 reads TGTGCCAGCAGCTTAGTTACAGGGGCCAATGAGCAGTTCTTC.

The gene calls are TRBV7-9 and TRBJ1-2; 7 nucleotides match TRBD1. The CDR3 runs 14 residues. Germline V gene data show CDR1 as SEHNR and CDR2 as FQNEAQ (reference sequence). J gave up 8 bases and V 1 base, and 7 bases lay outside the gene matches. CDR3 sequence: CASSLEGALEGYTF. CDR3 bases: TGTGCCAGCAGCTTAGAGGGGGCTTTGGAAGGCTACACCTTC.

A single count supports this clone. This CDR3 reads CASSPAHGGSYNEQFF. As DNA, the CDR3 is TGTGCCAGCAGCCCCGCCCATGGCGGTTCATACAATGAGCAGTTCTTC. The rearrangement joins TRBV11-2 to TRBJ2-1, with D unclear. Germline assignment: CDR1 SGHAT and CDR2 FQNNGV. Trimming took 5 bases from V and 4 from J, leaving 18 bases between them. There are 16 residues in the CDR3.

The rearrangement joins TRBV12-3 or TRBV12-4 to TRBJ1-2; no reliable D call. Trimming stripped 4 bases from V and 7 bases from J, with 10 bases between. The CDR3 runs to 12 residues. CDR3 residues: CASSSGGPGYTF. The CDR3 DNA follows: TGTGCCAGCAGTTCGGGTGGACCTGGCTACACCTTC.

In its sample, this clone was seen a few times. CDR3 DNA: TGTGCCTTGGAGTGGAGAATCTACGAGCAGTACTTC. Amino acid sequence: CALEWRIYEQYF. The chain joins TRBV30 to TRBJ2-7; D ambiguous. The V gene's germline CDR1 is GTSNPN and CDR2 SVGIG (reference sequence). The CDR3 runs to 12 residues. The V end lost 7 bases, the J end lost 3 bases, and 13 bases lay between the germline ends. The full variable domain, in which reference TRBV30 and TRBJ2-7 provide the parts outside the CDR3, is SQTIHQWPATLVQPVGSPLSLECTVEGTSNPNLYWYRQAAGRGLQLLFYSVGIGQISSEVPQNLSASRPQDRQFILSSKKLLLSDSGFYLCALEWRIYEQYFGPGTRLTVT.

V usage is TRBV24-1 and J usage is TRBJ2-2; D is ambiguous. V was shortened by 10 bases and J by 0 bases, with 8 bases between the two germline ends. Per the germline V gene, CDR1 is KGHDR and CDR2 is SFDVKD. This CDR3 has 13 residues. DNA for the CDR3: TGTGCCACGCGGACGGCGAACACCGGGGAGCTGTTTTTT. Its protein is CATRTANTGELFF.

The CDR3: CASDGGPNTGELFF. The CDR3 coding sequence is TGTGCCAGCGACGGAGGGCCGAACACCGGGGAGCTGTTTTTT. V gene TRBV5-6 combines with J gene TRBJ2-2; possible D gene TRBD2, 6 bases. Trimming shortened V by 7 bases and J by 0 bases, and 10 bases separated the two germline ends. Germline CDR1 and CDR2: SGHDT and YYEEEE. CDR3 length: 14 residues. The variable domain in full, completed from reference TRBV5-6 and TRBJ2-2, reads DAGVTQSPTHLIKTRGQQVTLRCSPKSGHDTVSWYQQALGQGPQFIFQYYEEEERQRGNFPDRFSGHQFPNYSSELNVNALLLGDSALYLCASDGGPNTGELFFGEGSRLTVL.

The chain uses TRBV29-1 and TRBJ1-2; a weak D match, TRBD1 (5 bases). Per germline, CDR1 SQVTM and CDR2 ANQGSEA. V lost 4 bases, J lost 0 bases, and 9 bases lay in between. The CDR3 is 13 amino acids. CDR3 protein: CSVVRETNYGYTF. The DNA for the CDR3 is TGCAGCGTTGTCAGGGAGACTAACTATGGCTACACCTTC.

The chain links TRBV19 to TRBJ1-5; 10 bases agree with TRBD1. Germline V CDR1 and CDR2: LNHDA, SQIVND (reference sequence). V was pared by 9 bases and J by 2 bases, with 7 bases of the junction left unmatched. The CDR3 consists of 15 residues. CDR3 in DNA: TGTGCCAGCAGACAGGGGGCTACTGGCAATCAGCCCCAGCATTTT. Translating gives CASRQGATGNQPQHF.